The entry below describes one T cell receptor beta chain. Assay used: immunoSEQ multiplex PCR; TCRdb lists only in-frame clones, some missing. The table includes tens of thousands of clones, around four fifths detected once. This CDR3 spans 16 amino acids. Looked up from germline, CDR1 is SGHNT and CDR2 is YYREEE (reference sequence). The V end lost 0 bases, the J end lost 1 base, and 12 bases lay between the germline ends. This record comes from a study of control samples from healthy donors and cancer patients. J is TRBJ2-3 and V is TRBV5-4; the D gene is possibly TRBD1 (5 bases). Sample: blood. The source is a man aged 25-45 years in good health. The CDR3 nucleotides read TGTGCCAGCAGCTTGGCCCCAGTCAGGGGCACAGATACGCAGTATTTT. The encoded protein is CASSLAPVRGTDTQYF.